Listed below are T cell receptor beta chains from one sample, sequenced in a study of T-cell memory formation after mild COVID-19. TCRdb independently ran MiXCR on the 5' RACE reads; one entry per CDR3 protein. This table has fewer than 50,000 distinct CDR3 sequences, roughly 7.2% appearing once. Sequences were obtained from PBMCs or a T cell subset sorted from them (not recorded which). These TCRs come from an adult who had mild COVID-19 (a few samples of this study predate the infection). Cell type and time point are not known. Each CDR3 is given with its conserved first and last residue. A D gene is named only where the DNA matches it firmly. Clone size is stated in some rows and not others, as once, few, many or a class when expanded.

many NA TRBJ2-7 TRBV9 TGTGCCAGCAGCGTAGAGGCCAGGGGTTACGAGCAGTACTTC CASSVEARGYEQYF
few TRBD1 TRBJ2-2 TRBV30 TGTGCCTGGAGTGTAGGGGACAGGGATAACGGGGAGCTGTTTTTT CAWSVGDRDNGELFF
NA TRBD2 TRBJ2-1 TRBV20-1 TGCAGTGCTAGGGGACTAGCATTGAAGGTCCACAATGAGCAGTTCTTC CSARGLALKVHNEQFF
NA NA TRBJ2-3 TRBV7-9 TGTGCCAGCAGCTTCGCAGGGGGGGGCCCAGATACGCAGTATTTT CASSFAGGGPDTQYF
NA TRBD2 TRBJ2-1 TRBV20-1 TGCAGTGCTACTTCTTCTCTAGCGGGAGGGCTTTATGAGCAGTTCTTC CSATSSLAGGLYEQFF
NA TRBD1 TRBJ1-2 TRBV6-5 TGTGCCAGCAGGCGGACAGGGCGGAACTATGGCTACACCTTC CASRRTGRNYGYTF
many TRBD2 TRBJ2-7 TRBV28 TGTGCCAGCCCACCTCCTGGGGGACTAGCGACCTACGAGCAGTACTTC CASPPPGGLATYEQYF
many NA TRBJ2-7 TRBV2 TGTGCCAGCGGCGGAGGGGCCGGCGTTACCTACGAGCAGTACTTC CASGGGAGVTYEQYF
few NA TRBJ2-7 TRBV6-2/TRBV6-3 TGTGCCAGCAGTTACGAACTCCTGAGCTCCTACGAGCAGTACTTC CASSYELLSSYEQYF
NA NA TRBJ2-1 TRBV24-1 TGTGCCACCAGTGATTCGCATGGGGGATCCCCCGACTCCTACAATGAGCAGTTCTTC CATSDSHGGSPDSYNEQFF
many NA TRBJ1-5 TRBV20-1 TGCAGTGCTACAAACCCTTATCAGCCCCAGCATTTT CSATNPYQPQHF
many TRBD1 TRBJ2-7 TRBV11-2 TGTGCCAGCAAGCTTAGAGGGGGCGGTAGCTCCTACGAGCAGTACTTC CASKLRGGGSSYEQYF
NA NA TRBJ2-4 TRBV20-1 TGCAGTGCTAGAGAATGGGAGAGAACAGCCAAAAACATTCAGTACTTC CSAREWERTAKNIQYF
many TRBD2 TRBJ2-3 TRBV9 TGTGCCAGCAGCGGACGGGGGGGAGATACGGCAGATACGCAGTATTTT CASSGRGGDTADTQYF
few TRBD2 TRBJ2-1 TRBV3-1 TGTGCCAGCAGCCAAGAGACGGGGGGGCGCTACAATGAGCAGTTCTTC CASSQETGGRYNEQFF
few NA TRBJ2-3 TRBV7-3 TGTGCCAGCAGTTTCGCGTCCGGGGGCACAGATACGCAGTATTTT CASSFASGGTDTQYF
many NA TRBJ1-2 TRBV27 TGTGCCAGCAGCCCTCTGGGATATGGCTACACCTTC CASSPLGYGYTF
many TRBD1 TRBJ1-2 TRBV2 TGTGCCAGCAGTGCGGCAGGGGGCGATGTAGGAGGCTACACCTTC CASSAAGGDVGGYTF
NA NA TRBJ1-1 TRBV4-3 TGCGCCAGCAGCCCCCGAGGGGGGAACACTGAAGCTTTCTTT CASSPRGGNTEAFF
many NA TRBJ2-7 TRBV5-1 TGCGCCAGCAGCTCCTTGACAAGCGACGAGCAGTACTTC CASSSLTSDEQYF
many TRBD1 TRBJ1-2 TRBV30 TGTGCCTGGACCCGGACAGGTCTTAACTATGGCTACACCTTC CAWTRTGLNYGYTF
few TRBD1 TRBJ2-7 TRBV25-1 TGTGCCAGCAGTCGTGACAGGGCTGAAGAGCAGTACTTC CASSRDRAEEQYF
many NA TRBJ2-4 TRBV5-4 TGTGCCAGCAGCTTGGACTTAACAGGGGCCAAAAACATTCAGTACTTC CASSLDLTGAKNIQYF
many NA TRBJ2-7 TRBV7-8 TGTGCCAGCAGCTTACCCAGGGTGGGCGAGCAGTACTTC CASSLPRVGEQYF
few NA TRBJ2-7 TRBV11-3 TGTGCCAGCAGCTTGGACTCTCGGGGGCAGTACTTC CASSLDSRGQYF
few NA TRBJ1-1 TRBV12-3/TRBV12-4 TGTGCCAGCAGTTTGAGGGGGGCCACTGAAGCTTTCTTT CASSLRGATEAFF
many NA TRBJ1-1 TRBV5-1 TGCGCCAGCAGCTTGGACGGGATGAACACTGAAGCTTTCTTT CASSLDGMNTEAFF
many NA TRBJ1-2 TRBV9 TGTGCCAGCAGCGGTCTCCGGTGGAAGAATGGCTACACCTTC CASSGLRWKNGYTF
few NA TRBJ1-2 TRBV2 TGTGCCAGCAGGGAACAGGTGGTCCCTAACTATGGCTACACCTTC CASREQVVPNYGYTF
many NA TRBJ2-1 TRBV20-1 TGCAGTGCTAGACCCCCCCGGAAGCTCAATGAGCAGTTCTTC CSARPPRKLNEQFF
NA TRBD1 TRBJ2-7 TRBV29-1 TGCAGCGGGGGGACAGGGACCTACGAGCAGTACTTC CSGGTGTYEQYF
many NA TRBJ1-1 TRBV5-1 TGCGCCAGCAGCTTGGCGACAGGTGACCACACTGAAGCTTTCTTT CASSLATGDHTEAFF
NA NA TRBJ1-1 TRBV6-2/TRBV6-3 TGTGCCAGCAGCTTCCGAAGTATGGGGGGGGCCGAAGCTTTCTTT CASSFRSMGGAEAFF
many TRBD2 TRBJ2-5 TRBV7-9 TGTGCCAGCAGCTTAGGGTCGGGAGGATCGGAGACCCAGTACTTC CASSLGSGGSETQYF
NA NA TRBJ2-7 TRBV2 TGTGCCAGCAGTGATTACAACCTCTCCTACGAGCAGTACTTC CASSDYNLSYEQYF
many NA TRBJ1-2 TRBV7-9 TGTGCCAGCAGCTCTTGGACAGACCTCTATGGCTACACCTTC CASSSWTDLYGYTF
few NA TRBJ2-3 TRBV19 TGTGCCAGTAGTCCCCGGACTAGCACAGATACGCAGTATTTT CASSPRTSTDTQYF
NA NA TRBJ1-5 TRBV2 TGTGCCAGCAGTCGTGGGAGGGAGGAAAATCAGCCCCAGCATTTT CASSRGREENQPQHF
few TRBD2 TRBJ2-4 TRBV7-2 TGTGCCAGCAGCTTAACTCCTGGCCCTAGCGGAGGAAACATTCAGTACTTC CASSLTPGPSGGNIQYF
many TRBD2 TRBJ2-1 TRBV6-2/TRBV6-3 TGTGCCAGCAGTAAACTAGCGGGCTCCTACAATGAGCAGTTCTTC CASSKLAGSYNEQFF
many TRBD1 TRBJ2-1 TRBV7-9 TGTGCCAGCAGCTTTTCCGGGACAGATTACAATGAGCAGTTCTTC CASSFSGTDYNEQFF
many TRBD2 TRBJ2-3 TRBV20-1 TGCAGTGCTAGTATTTTTGGAGCGGGGGCCAGAGACACAGATACGCAGTATTTT CSASIFGAGARDTDTQYF
many NA TRBJ1-1 TRBV6-5 TGTGCCAGCAGTTACCGTACACCTCGGGGGGGGCTGTTATCCCACACTGAAGCTTTCTTT CASSYRTPRGGLLSHTEAFF
many TRBD1 TRBJ2-3 TRBV24-1 TGTGCCACCAGTGATCGGGACAGTAGCACAGATACGCAGTATTTT CATSDRDSSTDTQYF
NA NA TRBJ2-5 TRBV3-1 TGTGCCAGCAGCCAAGATCTCGGCCCACGGGGGACCCAGTACTTC CASSQDLGPRGTQYF
NA NA TRBJ1-6 TRBV20-1 TGCAGTGCGGATCCTGCTAGGGCCTATAATTCACCCCTCCACTTT CSADPARAYNSPLHF
many NA TRBJ2-7 TRBV7-2 TGTGCCAGCACCACTGGACAGAGTTCCTACGAGCAGTACTTC CASTTGQSSYEQYF
many TRBD1 TRBJ1-2 TRBV12-3/TRBV12-4 TGTGCCAGCAGCCTGGCGACAGGGGGCACTGGCTACACCTTC CASSLATGGTGYTF
few TRBD1 TRBJ2-7 TRBV3-1 TGTGCCAGCAGCCCAGGACAGGGGGGCTACGAGCAGTACTTC CASSPGQGGYEQYF
NA TRBD2 TRBJ2-1 TRBV5-1 TGCGCCAGCAGCGTCCTAGCGGGGGGCACAAATGAGCAGTTCTTC CASSVLAGGTNEQFF
few TRBD2 TRBJ2-1 TRBV20-1 TGCAGTGCCAGACGGGGGGGGGTCGGCAATGAGCAGTTCTTC CSARRGGVGNEQFF
few NA TRBJ1-4 TRBV2 TGTGCCAGCAGTGACCGGGGGCTCCGCGAAAAACTGTTTTTT CASSDRGLREKLFF
NA NA TRBJ1-3 TRBV9 TGTGCCAGCAGCGTAGATCTGGGGGGAGCTTCTGGAAACACCATATATTTT CASSVDLGGASGNTIYF
many NA TRBJ2-1 TRBV15 TGTGCCACCAGCAGTGCACACCTTCCTGTCAATGAGCAGTTCTTC CATSSAHLPVNEQFF
NA TRBD2 TRBJ2-3 TRBV7-3 TGTGCCAGCAGCTTAACGTTGGGGGGGACAGATACGCAGTATTTT CASSLTLGGTDTQYF